Below are 23 T cell receptor beta chains sequenced from a single sample in a study of shared clonotypes between healthy human individuals. Here immunoSEQ multiplex PCR was the method, and the copy in TCRdb shows in-frame clones only, minus some. The repertoire holds some 360,000 clones, less than 75% seen once, with about 9.4% in the top ten. The material sequenced was memory CD4+ T cells sorted from blood. Subset reported: CD45RA-negative fraction. The source of these receptors is a young man in good health.

The chain recombines TRBV7-9 with TRBJ2-7, with 8 bases that match TRBD1. This CDR3 contains 16 residues. Germline-derived CDR1 and CDR2 are SEHNR and FQNEAQ (reference sequence). With 5 bases clipped from V and 2 bases from J, the junction kept 11 bases outside the gene matches. The CDR3 DNA reads TGTGCCAGCAGCCACCGACAGGGGTCCTTTACCTACGAGCAGTACTTC. Translation gives CASSHRQGSFTYEQYF.

The J gene is TRBJ2-3, the V gene TRBV19; 7 bases match TRBD1. The V segment lost 3 bases and the J segment 2 bases; nucleotides outside the gene matches: 8. The CDR3 extends over 16 amino acids. The germline CDR1 and CDR2 sequences are LNHDA and SQIVND (reference sequence). The CDR3 DNA reads TGTGCCAGTAGTATCGAGGGGGCGCGGGCCACAGATACGCAGTATTTT. Translation gives CASSIEGARATDTQYF.

A remark on this clone: Other DNA sequences within the sample encode an identical CDR3. This chain joins TRBV28 and TRBJ2-7, with D maybe TRBD1 (5 bases). This CDR3 is 15 amino acids long. The germline CDR1 and CDR2 sequences are MDHEN and SYDVKM. V lost 3 bases, J lost 4 bases, and 16 bases lay in between. CDR3 in DNA: TGTGCCAGCAGTTTGACCGGCCAGGGTCGATACGAGCAGTACTTC. It codes for CASSLTGQGRYEQYF.

The V gene is TRBV19, the J gene TRBJ1-5; possible D gene TRBD1, 5 bases. With 5 bases removed from V and 0 bases from J, the gap between germline ends came to 11 bases. This CDR3 is 15 amino acids long. Germline CDR1 LNHDA, CDR2 SQIVND (reference sequence). CDR3 residues: CASSSVGGSNQPQHF. For the CDR3, the DNA is TGTGCCAGTAGTTCGGTTGGGGGTAGCAATCAGCCCCAGCATTTT.

This chain joins TRBV7-2 and TRBJ2-5; a possible D gene is TRBD1 (5 bases). This CDR3 spans 13 amino acids. CDR1 and CDR2 from the germline V gene are SGHTA and FQGNSA. The V and J ends lost 1 base and 3 bases respectively, with 6 bases between them. The CDR3 region is CASSLDRKETQYF. The CDR3 DNA reads as TGTGCCAGCAGCTTAGACAGGAAAGAGACCCAGTACTTC.

There are many counts of this clone. Other DNA sequences of this sample code for an identical CDR3. V is TRBV2 and J is TRBJ1-5; TRBD1 is a possible D gene (5 bases). CDR3 length equals 14 residues. Germline loops: CDR1 SNHLY, CDR2 FYNNEI. Trimming shortened V by 5 bases and J by 8 bases, and 16 bases separated the two germline ends. For the CDR3, the DNA is TGTGCCAGCAGTTTAAGCGGGGGTGAGGAGCCCCAGCATTTT. The encoded protein is CASSLSGGEEPQHF.

The table lists this clone with many counts. The chain uses TRBV19 and TRBJ2-6, with unresolved D. This CDR3 contains 17 residues. The ends were cut back, 3 bases at V and 0 bases at J, with 12 bases in the middle. CDR1 is LNHDA, CDR2 SQIVND, per germline (reference sequence). The CDR3 DNA reads TGTGCCAGTAGTATCCATTTCCAGTTCTCTGGGGCCAACGTCCTGACTTTC. This encodes CASSIHFQFSGANVLTF.

The CDR3 protein is CASSLGAGGPNEQFF. The CDR3 DNA reads TGTGCCAGCAGCTTAGGAGCGGGAGGACCTAATGAGCAGTTCTTC. The rearrangement joins TRBV11-1 to TRBJ2-1; 9 nucleotides line up with TRBD2. V trimming: 1 base; J trimming: 7 bases; junction bases outside the gene matches: 5. Germline V gene sequence: CDR1 SGHAT, CDR2 FQDESV (reference sequence). This CDR3 spans 15 amino acids.

About this clone itself: The same CDR3 also results from other DNA sequences found in this sample. CDR3 sequence reads: CASSMGTSPETQYF. The CDR3 nucleotides are TGTGCCAGTAGTATGGGGACATCGCCAGAGACCCAGTACTTC. The chain carries TRBV19 and TRBJ2-5; weak D call: TRBD1 (6 bases). Looked up from germline, CDR1 is LNHDA and CDR2 is SQIVND (reference sequence). The CDR3 has 14 residues. V was clipped by 3 bases and J by 4 bases, with 12 bases between them. Variable domain in full (rest from reference TRBV19 and TRBJ2-5): DGGITQSPKYLFRKEGQNVTLSCEQNLNHDAMYWYRQDPGQGLRLIYYSQIVNDFQKGDIAEGYSVSREKKESFPLTVTSAQKNPTAFYLCASSMGTSPETQYFGPGTRLLVL.

This clone was seen just once. The chain carries TRBV30 and TRBJ1-3; D is unresolved. CDR3 size: 13 residues. Germline assignment: CDR1 GTSNPN and CDR2 SVGIG (reference sequence). Trimming took off 5 bases at V and 1 base at J, with 9 bases between the two ends. The CDR3 loop reads CAWRIVSGNTIYF. For the CDR3, the DNA is TGTGCCTGGCGCATCGTTTCTGGAAACACCATATATTTT.

This clone was picked up one time. This chain's CDR3 is CASSLERGDYNEQFF. As DNA, the CDR3 is TGTGCCAGCAGCTTAGAGAGGGGTGACTACAATGAGCAGTTCTTC. The chain carries TRBV7-7 and TRBJ2-1; D could derive from TRBD1 or TRBD2 (5 bases each). Germline-derived CDR1 and CDR2 are SSHAT and FNYEAQ (reference sequence). The CDR3 runs to 15 residues. V lost 1 base and J 3 bases, leaving 10 bases between the germline ends.

The rearrangement uses TRBV18 and TRBJ1-1; D ambiguous. The CDR3 is 18 residues long. Deletions cut 2 bases from V and 2 bases from J, with 21 bases between. The germline V gene encodes CDR1 KGHSH and CDR2 LQKENI. The CDR3 here is CASSPGSRGGGGNTEAFF. In nucleotides, the CDR3 is TGTGCCAGCTCACCAGGAAGCCGGGGAGGTGGTGGAAACACTGAAGCTTTCTTT.

This chain links TRBV29-1 with TRBJ2-5; 7 nucleotides agree with TRBD2. V lost 8 bases, J lost 5 bases, and 11 bases stayed unmatched. The CDR3 contains 13 residues. Germline values: CDR1 SQVTM, CDR2 ANQGSEA. Here the CDR3 DNA reads TGCAGCTGTGGACTAGGATGGGACGAGACCCAGTACTTC. It codes for CSCGLGWDETQYF.

The chain carries TRBV7-2 and TRBJ2-7; 7 nucleotides match TRBD2. Germline V gives CDR1 SGHTA, CDR2 FQGNSA. Trimming at V came to 1 base and at J to 0 bases, leaving 3 bases not matched to a gene. The CDR3 extends over 15 amino acids. In DNA form, the CDR3 reads TGTGCCAGCAGCTTAGTAAGCGGGGTCTCCTACGAGCAGTACTTC. Translation gives CASSLVSGVSYEQYF.

The sample holds one count of this clone. The rearrangement joins TRBV11-3 to TRBJ2-7; 15 nucleotides line up with TRBD2. The CDR3 loop spans 19 amino acids. Germline assignment: CDR1 SGHNT and CDR2 YENEEA. V trimming: 1 base; J trimming: 0 bases; junction bases outside the gene matches: 7. CDR3 amino acids: CASSLVGTSGGPSSYEQYF. The CDR3 coding sequence is TGTGCCAGCAGCTTAGTAGGGACTAGCGGGGGGCCTAGCTCCTACGAGCAGTACTTC.

V is TRBV7-8 and J is TRBJ2-7, with TRBD2 matching over 9 bases. Germline CDR1 SGHVS, CDR2 FQNEAQ. CDR3 size: 19 residues. V trimming: 6 bases; J trimming: 4 bases; junction bases outside the gene matches: 22. In DNA form, the CDR3 reads TGTGCCAGCAGGACAGGGAGGGGAGTTCGTACTAGCGGGCTGTACGAGCAGTACTTC. Protein product: CASRTGRGVRTSGLYEQYF.

The rearrangement links TRBV5-1 to TRBJ2-2; D gene uncertain. CDR1 is SGHRS and CDR2 is YFSETQ in the germline V gene. Deletions cut 6 bases from V and 6 bases from J, with 21 bases between. The CDR3 spans 16 residues. The CDR3 nucleotides read TGCGCCAGCAATAAGGGTGGGTCCACAGAGCCCGGGGAGCTGTTTTTT. Its translation: CASNKGGSTEPGELFF.

The chain carries TRBV5-4 and TRBJ2-7; no definite D call. The CDR3 sequence is 12 residues long. Trimming stripped 3 bases from V and 6 bases from J, with 10 bases between. Germline V gene lookup returns CDR1 SGHNT and CDR2 YYREEE (reference sequence). The CDR3 DNA follows: TGTGCCAGCAGCTCGGAGCAAGTCGAGCAGTACTTC. Translating gives CASSSEQVEQYF.

A single count supports this clone. The rearrangement uses TRBV10-3 and TRBJ2-7; 10 nucleotides agree with TRBD1. There are 15 residues in the CDR3. The V gene's germline CDR1 is ENHRY and CDR2 SYGVKD. With V trimmed by 6 bases and J by 1 base, 6 bases remained unmatched. This CDR3 is CAISETGGASYEQYF. The CDR3 nucleotides read TGTGCCATCAGCGAGACAGGGGGCGCGTCCTACGAGCAGTACTTC.

The rearrangement uses TRBV4-3 and TRBJ2-7, with 14 bases lining up with TRBD2. This CDR3 has 19 amino acids. V was clipped by 3 bases and J by 3 bases; unmatched bases: 13. Germline lookup yields CDR1 LGHNA and CDR2 YSLEER. CDR3 nucleotides: TGCGCCAGCAGCCATGACCCGGGACTAGCGGGAGAACCAGACTACGAGCAGTACTTC. Encoded protein: CASSHDPGLAGEPDYEQYF.

The sample holds one count of this clone. CDR3 sequence reads: CASSLAVVASNGYTF. CDR3 in DNA: TGCGCCAGCAGCTTGGCGGTTGTGGCGAGTAATGGCTACACCTTC. V and J are TRBV5-1 and TRBJ1-2, with unresolved D. Trimming pared 0 bases from V and 6 bases from J, leaving 15 bases between. The germline V gene has CDR1 SGHRS and CDR2 YFSETQ. The CDR3 covers 15 residues. The full variable domain, its missing parts supplied by reference TRBV5-1 and TRBJ1-2, is KAGVTQTPRYLIKTRGQQVTLSCSPISGHRSVSWYQQTPGQGLQFLFEYFSETQRNKGNFPGRFSGRQFSNSRSEMNVSTLELGDSALYLCASSLAVVASNGYTFGSGTRLTVV.

This chain connects TRBV9 to TRBJ2-7; 7 nucleotides line up with TRBD2. Looked up from germline, CDR1 is SGDLS and CDR2 is YYNGEE. J was trimmed by 3 bases and V by 4 bases; bases with no gene match: 13. The CDR3 loop spans 16 amino acids. For the CDR3, the DNA is TGTGCCAGCAGCCTAGACCCTAGCGGCGCCCTCTACGAGCAGTACTTC. Protein product: CASSLDPSGALYEQYF.

This rearrangement joins TRBV7-2 to TRBJ2-2; D remains unclear. This CDR3 is 16 amino acids long. Germline lookup yields CDR1 SGHTA and CDR2 FQGNSA. Trimming left V 0 bases short and J 7 bases short, with 15 bases between. CDR3 protein: CASSLASTGRNGELFF. The CDR3, as DNA: TGTGCCAGCAGCTTAGCCTCCACGGGTCGAAACGGGGAGCTGTTTTTT.